The clone carrying this T cell receptor (beta chain) was seen a handful of times. Its matching antigen is unknown. The V and J ends lost 6 bases and 3 bases, in that order; junction bases with no gene match: 8. Germline CDR1 and CDR2: SGHAT and FQNNGV. The CDR3 sequence is 15 residues long. The data derive from a study of post-analysis software for immune sequencing data. Whole-study context: Recorded subtypes: relapsing-remitting, secondary progressive, progressive-relapsing; some patients unannotated.

Libraries were made from TCR beta cDNA, and they carried unique molecular identifiers. MiXCR, run by TCRdb on the PCR reads, gives a single entry per CDR3 protein. Counted here are about 540,000 distinct CDR3 sequences, 34% occurring once; the ten biggest clones make up 4.5% to 7.5%. Findings and limits, study-wide: Controls showed significantly higher normalized Chao1 diversity than did multiple sclerosis patients. Among roughly five TRBV segments more frequent in patients than controls were TRBV5-6, TRBV5-1 and TRBV20-1. By F measure, strong co-clustering occurred among samples prepared in the same batch.

The V call is TRBV11-2, the J call TRBJ1-1, with 9 positions matching TRBD1. The sample comprised blood. The TCR originated in a girl aged 2-17 years with multiple sclerosis. The CDR3 sequence is CASRPRTGADTEAFF. The CDR3 DNA reads as TGTGCCAGCAGACCTAGGACAGGGGCGGACACTGAAGCTTTCTTT.